This T cell receptor beta chain was observed in a study of blood T cell repertoires in COVID-19. Study-level background: Whether acute or convalescent, the COVID-19 samples came from the United States, Italy and Spain.

As originally analysed: Scientists estimated how many nucleated cells there were by amplifying reference gene primers. Clones were read by immunoSEQ multiplex PCR, and TCRdb kept only the in-frame ones, dropping some. The D gene and trimming were derived from the DNA, and the V and J assignments and clone size from that table. The repertoire holds about 180,000 clones, about 80% seen once, with approximately 1.5% in the top ten. This CDR3 region has 13 residues. CDR1 is SGHDT, CDR2 YYEEEE, per germline. V was trimmed by 0 bases and J by 2 bases, leaving 6 bases between them. The clonotype originates from a human donor in a cohort sampled during active COVID-19. Sequencing was carried out using peripheral blood. The chain uses TRBV5-6 and TRBJ2-7, with unresolved D. In DNA, the CDR3 is TGTGCCAGCAGCTTGGACAGCCCCTACGAGCAGTACTTC. Translated, it gives CASSLDSPYEQYF.